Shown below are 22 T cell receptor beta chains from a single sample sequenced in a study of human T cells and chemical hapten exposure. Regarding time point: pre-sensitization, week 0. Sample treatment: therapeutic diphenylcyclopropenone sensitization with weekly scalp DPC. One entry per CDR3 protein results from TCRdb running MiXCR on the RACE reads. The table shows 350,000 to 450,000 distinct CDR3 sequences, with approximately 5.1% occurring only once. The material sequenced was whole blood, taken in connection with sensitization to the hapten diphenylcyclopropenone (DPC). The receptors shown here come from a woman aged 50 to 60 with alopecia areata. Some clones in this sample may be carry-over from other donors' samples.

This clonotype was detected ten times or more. CDR3 amino acids: CASSSYRVGARQPQHF. The DNA for the CDR3 is TGTGCCAGCTCATCGTACAGGGTCGGGGCTAGGCAGCCCCAGCATTTT. The chain carries TRBV18 and TRBJ1-5, with a tentative D call TRBD1 (6 bases). The CDR3 runs to 16 residues. The germline CDR1 and CDR2 sequences are KGHSH and LQKENI. The germline V and J ends were trimmed by 5 bases and 7 bases, with 21 bases remaining between them.

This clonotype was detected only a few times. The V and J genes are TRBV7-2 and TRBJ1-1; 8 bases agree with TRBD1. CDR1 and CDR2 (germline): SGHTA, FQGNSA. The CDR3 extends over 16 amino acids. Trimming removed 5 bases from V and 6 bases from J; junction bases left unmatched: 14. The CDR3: CASSPRQGHGIAEAFF. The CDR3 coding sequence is TGTGCCAGCAGCCCTCGACAGGGGCATGGGATCGCTGAAGCTTTCTTT. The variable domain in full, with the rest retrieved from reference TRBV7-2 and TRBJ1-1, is GAGVSQSPSNKVTEKGKDVELRCDPISGHTALYWYRQSLGQGLEFLIYFQGNSAPDKSGLPSDRFSAERTGGSVSTLTIQRTQQEDSAVYLCASSPRQGHGIAEAFFGQGTRLTVV.

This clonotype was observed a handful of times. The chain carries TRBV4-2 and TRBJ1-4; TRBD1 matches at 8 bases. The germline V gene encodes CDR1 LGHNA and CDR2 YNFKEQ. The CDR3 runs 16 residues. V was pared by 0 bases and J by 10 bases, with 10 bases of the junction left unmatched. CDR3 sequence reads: CASSQETGTGNVKLFF. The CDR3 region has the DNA TGTGCCAGCAGCCAAGAAACCGGGACAGGCAACGTAAAACTGTTTTTT.

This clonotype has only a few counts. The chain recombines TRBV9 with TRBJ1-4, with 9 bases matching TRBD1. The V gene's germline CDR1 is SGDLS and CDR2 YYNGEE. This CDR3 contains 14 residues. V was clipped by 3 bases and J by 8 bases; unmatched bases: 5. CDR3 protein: CASSDGTGLEKLFF. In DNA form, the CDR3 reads TGTGCCAGCAGCGACGGGACAGGGTTGGAAAAACTGTTTTTT.

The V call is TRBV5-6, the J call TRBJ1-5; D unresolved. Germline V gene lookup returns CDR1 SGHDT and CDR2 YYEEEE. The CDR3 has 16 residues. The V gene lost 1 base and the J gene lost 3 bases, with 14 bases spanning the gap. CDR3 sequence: CASSLQSSLHNQPQHF. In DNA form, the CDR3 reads TGTGCCAGCAGCTTGCAGTCCAGCCTGCACAATCAGCCCCAGCATTTT.

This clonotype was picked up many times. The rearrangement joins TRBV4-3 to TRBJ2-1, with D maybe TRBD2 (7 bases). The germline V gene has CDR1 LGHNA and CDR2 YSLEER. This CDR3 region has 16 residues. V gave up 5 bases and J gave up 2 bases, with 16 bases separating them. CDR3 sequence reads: CASSGGGGRAYNEQFF. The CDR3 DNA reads TGCGCCAGCAGCGGTGGGGGGGGCAGGGCCTACAATGAGCAGTTCTTC.

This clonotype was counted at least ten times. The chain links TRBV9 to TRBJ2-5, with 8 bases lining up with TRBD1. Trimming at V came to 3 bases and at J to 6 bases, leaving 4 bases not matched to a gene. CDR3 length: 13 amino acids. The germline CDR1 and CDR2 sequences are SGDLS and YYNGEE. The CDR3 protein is CASSGDRGKTQYF. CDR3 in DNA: TGTGCCAGCAGCGGAGACAGGGGCAAGACCCAGTACTTC.

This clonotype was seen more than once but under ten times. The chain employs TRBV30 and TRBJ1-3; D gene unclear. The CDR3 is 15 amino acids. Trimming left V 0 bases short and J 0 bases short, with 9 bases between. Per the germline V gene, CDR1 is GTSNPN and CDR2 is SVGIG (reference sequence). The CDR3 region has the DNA TGTGCCTGGAGTGTACGCGGAATCTCTGGAAACACCATATATTTT. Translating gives CAWSVRGISGNTIYF.

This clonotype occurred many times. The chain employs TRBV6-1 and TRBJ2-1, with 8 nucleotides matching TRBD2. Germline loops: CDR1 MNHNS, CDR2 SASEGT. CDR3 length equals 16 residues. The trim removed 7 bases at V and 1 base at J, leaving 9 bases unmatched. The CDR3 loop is CASIENSGGSYNEQFF. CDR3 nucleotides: TGTGCCAGCATTGAGAACTCGGGGGGGTCCTACAATGAGCAGTTCTTC.

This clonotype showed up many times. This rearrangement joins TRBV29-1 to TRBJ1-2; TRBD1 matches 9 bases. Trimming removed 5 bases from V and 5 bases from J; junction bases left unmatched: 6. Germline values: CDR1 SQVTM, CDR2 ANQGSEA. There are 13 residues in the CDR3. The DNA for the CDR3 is TGCAGCGTTTTACAGGGGGCTGTATATGGCTACACCTTC. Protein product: CSVLQGAVYGYTF.

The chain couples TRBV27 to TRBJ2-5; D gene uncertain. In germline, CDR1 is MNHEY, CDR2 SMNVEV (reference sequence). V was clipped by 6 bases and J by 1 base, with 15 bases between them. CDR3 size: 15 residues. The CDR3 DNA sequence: TGTGCCAGCAGCCCGAATTGGCGAGTCCAAGAGACCCAGTACTTC. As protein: CASSPNWRVQETQYF.

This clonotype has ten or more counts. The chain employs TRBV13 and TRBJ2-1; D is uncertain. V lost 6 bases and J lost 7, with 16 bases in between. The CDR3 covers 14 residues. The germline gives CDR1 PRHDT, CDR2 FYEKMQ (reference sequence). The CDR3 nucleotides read TGTGCCAGCAGTCCCTCCCTCACCGTGAATGAGCAGTTCTTC. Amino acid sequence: CASSPSLTVNEQFF. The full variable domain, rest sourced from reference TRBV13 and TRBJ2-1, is AAGVIQSPRHLIKEKRETATLKCYPIPRHDTVYWYQQGPGQDPQFLISFYEKMQSDKGSIPDRFSAQQFSDYHSELNMSSLELGDSALYFCASSPSLTVNEQFFGPGTRLTVL.

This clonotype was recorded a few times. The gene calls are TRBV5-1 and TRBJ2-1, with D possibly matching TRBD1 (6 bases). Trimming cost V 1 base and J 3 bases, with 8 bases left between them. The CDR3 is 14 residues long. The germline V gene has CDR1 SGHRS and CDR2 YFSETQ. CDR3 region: CASSLRTVYNEQFF. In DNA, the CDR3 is TGCGCCAGCAGCTTGAGGACAGTCTACAATGAGCAGTTCTTC.

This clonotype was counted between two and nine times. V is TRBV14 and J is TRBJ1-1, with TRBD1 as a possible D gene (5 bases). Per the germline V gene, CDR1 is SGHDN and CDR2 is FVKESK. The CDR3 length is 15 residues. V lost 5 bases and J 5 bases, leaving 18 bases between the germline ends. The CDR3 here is CASSALSGAGTEAFF. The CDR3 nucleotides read TGTGCCAGCAGCGCCCTAAGTGGGGCCGGAACTGAAGCTTTCTTT.

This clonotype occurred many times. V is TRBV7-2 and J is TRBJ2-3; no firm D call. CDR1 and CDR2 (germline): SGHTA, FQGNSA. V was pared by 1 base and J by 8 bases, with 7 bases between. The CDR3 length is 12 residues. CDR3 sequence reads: CASSLDQPTQYF. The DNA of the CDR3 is TGTGCCAGCAGCTTAGACCAGCCTACGCAGTATTTT.

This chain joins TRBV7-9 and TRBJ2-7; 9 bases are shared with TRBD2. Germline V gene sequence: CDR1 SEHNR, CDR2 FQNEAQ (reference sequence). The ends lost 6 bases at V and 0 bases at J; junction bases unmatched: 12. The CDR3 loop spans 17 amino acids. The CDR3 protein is CASRGPLSGGLSYEQYF. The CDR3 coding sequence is TGTGCCAGCAGAGGTCCTCTTAGCGGGGGCCTCTCCTACGAGCAGTACTTC.

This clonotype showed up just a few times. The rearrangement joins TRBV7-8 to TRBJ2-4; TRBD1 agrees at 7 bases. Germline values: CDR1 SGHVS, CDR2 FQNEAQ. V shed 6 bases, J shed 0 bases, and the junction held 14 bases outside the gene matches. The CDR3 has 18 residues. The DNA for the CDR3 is TGTGCCAGCAGTTTTAGATTGGCGACAGGGTTAGCCAAAAACATTCAGTACTTC. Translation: CASSFRLATGLAKNIQYF.

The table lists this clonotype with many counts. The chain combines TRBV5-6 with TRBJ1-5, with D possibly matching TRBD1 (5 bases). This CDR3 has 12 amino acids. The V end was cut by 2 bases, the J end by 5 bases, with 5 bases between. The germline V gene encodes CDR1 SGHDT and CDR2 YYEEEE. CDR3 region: CASSLGDQPQHF. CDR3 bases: TGTGCCAGCAGCTTAGGGGATCAGCCCCAGCATTTT.

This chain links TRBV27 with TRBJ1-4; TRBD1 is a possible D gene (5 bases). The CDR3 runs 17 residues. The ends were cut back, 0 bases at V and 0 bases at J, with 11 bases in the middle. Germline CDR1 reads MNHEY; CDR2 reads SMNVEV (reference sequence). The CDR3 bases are TGTGCCAGCAGTTTATCGGCAGGGACCACAACTAATGAAAAACTGTTTTTT. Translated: CASSLSAGTTTNEKLFF.

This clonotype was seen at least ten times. CDR3: CASSFYPERAKNIQYF. The CDR3 DNA reads as TGTGCCAGCAGCTTTTATCCGGAACGGGCCAAAAACATTCAGTACTTC. The chain combines TRBV11-3 with TRBJ2-4; no clear D gene. This CDR3 is built from 16 residues. V gave up 3 bases and J gave up 1 base, with 13 bases separating them. Germline assignment: CDR1 SGHNT and CDR2 YENEEA.

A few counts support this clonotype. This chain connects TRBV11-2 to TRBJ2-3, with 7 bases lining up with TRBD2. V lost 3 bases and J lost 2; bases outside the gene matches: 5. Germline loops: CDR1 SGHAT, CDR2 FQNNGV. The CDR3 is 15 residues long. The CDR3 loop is CASSFGGGVTDTQYF. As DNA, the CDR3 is TGTGCCAGCAGCTTTGGGGGAGGGGTCACAGATACGCAGTATTTT.

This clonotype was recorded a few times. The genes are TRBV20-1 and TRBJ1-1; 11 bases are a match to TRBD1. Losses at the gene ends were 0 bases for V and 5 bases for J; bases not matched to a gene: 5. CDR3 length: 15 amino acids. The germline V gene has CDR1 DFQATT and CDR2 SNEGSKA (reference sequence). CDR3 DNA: TGCAGTGCTAGAGACCGGGACAGGGGGTGGACTGAAGCTTTCTTT. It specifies CSARDRDRGWTEAFF.